Below, 12 T cell receptor beta chains from the same sample are listed, as sequenced in a study of cytomegalovirus exposure and HLA in healthy donors. The study ran its PCR with 60 Vbeta and 13 Jbeta primers. Sequencing used immunoSEQ multiplex PCR; TCRdb keeps in-frame clones, though not all of them. There are around 200,000 clones in the sample; less than 90% occur only once, and around 0.31% lies in the top ten. The sample consisted of PBMCs. All receptors derive from a woman aged 25 to 39 in good health and CMV-seronegative.

The V call is TRBV29-1, the J call TRBJ1-5; D is perhaps TRBD1 (5 bases). Germline CDR1 reads SQVTM; CDR2 reads ANQGSEA. V lost 2 bases, J lost 1 base, and 9 bases lay in between. CDR3 size: 14 residues. The CDR3 is CSVEIAGSNQPQHF. DNA for the CDR3: TGCAGCGTTGAAATTGCAGGGAGCAATCAGCCCCAGCATTTT.

The chain recombines TRBV5-1 with TRBJ2-7; 8 bases map to TRBD2. The germline gives CDR1 SGHRS, CDR2 YFSETQ. J was trimmed by 11 bases and V by 4 bases; bases with no gene match: 8. The length of the CDR3 is 12 residues. The CDR3 reads CASSTPSGGEYF. The CDR3 DNA follows: TGCGCCAGCAGCACCCCAAGCGGGGGAGAGTACTTC.

This clone occurred once. The chain has TRBV6-1 and TRBJ2-7; 11 nucleotides agree with TRBD2. Germline CDR1 MNHNS, CDR2 SASEGT. The CDR3 sequence is 15 residues long. Losses at the gene ends were 4 bases for V and 0 bases for J; bases not matched to a gene: 2. CDR3 in amino acids: CASSGTSGFSYEQYF. The CDR3 DNA reads TGTGCCAGCAGTGGGACTAGCGGGTTCTCCTACGAGCAGTACTTC.

This chain joins TRBV10-2 and TRBJ2-1, with D perhaps matching TRBD2 (6 bases). Trimming pared 2 bases from V and 4 bases from J, leaving 12 bases between. Germline CDR1 and CDR2: WSHSY and SAAADI. The CDR3 consists of 15 residues. The CDR3 DNA follows: TGCGCCAGCAGTGAGAGGCGGGGTACTTACAATGAGCAGTTCTTC. Protein product: CASSERRGTYNEQFF.

The rearrangement joins TRBV4-1 to TRBJ1-4, with a tentative D call TRBD1 (5 bases). Trimming took off 0 bases at V and 8 bases at J, with 16 bases between the two ends. The CDR3 totals 16 residues. CDR1 MGHRA and CDR2 YSYEKL come from the germline V gene. As DNA, the CDR3 is TGCGCCAGCAGCCAAGATAGGGCAGGGCTTGGGGAAAAACTGTTTTTT. It is translated as CASSQDRAGLGEKLFF.

The DNA for the CDR3 is TGTGCCAGCAGCCCAGCTAGCGGAAAAGAGACCCAGTACTTC. It specifies CASSPASGKETQYF. The gene calls are TRBV5-4 and TRBJ2-5, with 7 bases aligning to TRBD2. The germline V gene encodes CDR1 SGHNT and CDR2 YYREEE (reference sequence). The CDR3 has 14 residues. V was clipped by 4 bases and J by 3 bases; unmatched bases: 6.

The chain has TRBV5-1 and TRBJ2-7, with a weak D call TRBD1 (6 bases). Trimming shortened V by 4 bases and J by 2 bases, and 13 bases separated the two germline ends. CDR1 and CDR2 (germline): SGHRS, YFSETQ. The CDR3 is 14 amino acids. In DNA, the CDR3 is TGCGCCAGCAGCCCGAAGACAGGTACCTACGAGCAGTACTTC. It translates to CASSPKTGTYEQYF.

V is TRBV28 and J is TRBJ2-7, with D possibly TRBD1 on 5 matching bases. This CDR3 contains 14 residues. Germline-derived CDR1 and CDR2 are MDHEN and SYDVKM. Trimming removed 7 bases from V and 7 bases from J, with 20 bases in between. The CDR3 DNA reads TGTGCCAGCAATGATCCAGGGCCACCTAATGAGCAGTACTTC. Residues: CASNDPGPPNEQYF.

The rearrangement joins TRBV2 to TRBJ1-2, with TRBD1 as a possible D gene (6 bases). Germline CDR1 is SNHLY and CDR2 is FYNNEI. This CDR3 spans 12 amino acids. Trimming left V 6 bases short and J 3 bases short, with 8 bases between. CDR3 in DNA: TGTGCCAGCAGGGCAGGGGACTATGGCTACACCTTC. Protein sequence: CASRAGDYGYTF.

V usage is TRBV9 and J usage is TRBJ2-1; possibly TRBD2 for D (6 bases). Trimming took off 4 bases at V and 3 bases at J, with 17 bases between the two ends. There are 16 residues in the CDR3. Germline V gene lookup returns CDR1 SGDLS and CDR2 YYNGEE. The CDR3 loop is CASSLSGSGVYNEQFF. CDR3 bases: TGTGCCAGCAGCCTCTCTGGTAGCGGAGTCTACAATGAGCAGTTCTTC.

The J gene is TRBJ1-1, the V gene TRBV6-1, with a tentative D call TRBD1 (6 bases). CDR3 size: 13 residues. Germline-derived CDR1 and CDR2 are MNHNS and SASEGT. Between the trimmed V and J ends, which lost 6 bases and 0 bases, there was a span of 8 bases. CDR3 sequence (DNA): TGTGCCAGCAGGGACAGCTTGAACACTGAAGCTTTCTTT. It encodes CASRDSLNTEAFF.

This clone came up a few times. The V gene is TRBV28, the J gene TRBJ2-2; TRBD2 matches at 12 bases. Looked up from germline, CDR1 is MDHEN and CDR2 is SYDVKM. This CDR3 has 15 amino acids. V gave up 8 bases and J gave up 5 bases; unmatched junction bases: 6. The CDR3 sequence: CASSYGLAGTGELFF. The CDR3 DNA reads as TGTGCCAGCTCTTACGGACTAGCGGGAACCGGGGAGCTGTTTTTT.